A single sample is the source of the 18 T cell receptor beta chains below, sequenced in a study of cytomegalovirus exposure and HLA in healthy donors. PCR primers comprised 60 Vbeta and 13 Jbeta primers. TCRdb's copy holds only in-frame clones and misses some; the assay was immunoSEQ multiplex PCR. The sample lists approximately 190,000 clones; 83% were seen once. Sequencing was done on a sample of PBMCs. Receptors originate from a man aged 40-49 years in good health and CMV-seropositive.

The chain couples TRBV6-5 to TRBJ2-2, with 10 bases lining up with TRBD1. CDR3 length equals 15 residues. Germline V gene sequence: CDR1 MNHEY, CDR2 SVGAGI. Germline trimming cut 8 bases from V and 4 bases from J; bases unmatched to any gene: 7. CDR3 DNA sequence: TGTGCCAGCGGCCGACAGGGGGCGGCCACCGGGGAGCTGTTTTTT. Translated: CASGRQGAATGELFF.

The J gene is TRBJ2-4, the V gene TRBV28, with 7 bases lining up with TRBD2. From germline, CDR1 is MDHEN and CDR2 SYDVKM. The trim removed 6 bases at V and 9 bases at J, leaving 11 bases unmatched. This CDR3 region has 14 residues. The CDR3 DNA sequence: TGTGCCAGCAGCCACCAGGGCGGGAGTGGCATTCAGTACTTC. Protein: CASSHQGGSGIQYF.

The chain is built from TRBV7-8 and TRBJ1-5; 10 nucleotides agree with TRBD1. The CDR3 length is 15 residues. Unmatched junction bases numbered 3, after V lost 3 bases and J lost 4 bases. Germline CDR1 reads SGHVS; CDR2 reads FQNEAQ. CDR3 sequence: CASSFPGQGNQPQHF. The CDR3 region has the DNA TGTGCCAGCAGCTTCCCGGGACAGGGGAATCAGCCCCAGCATTTT.

This clone came up once. The V gene is TRBV6-5, the J gene TRBJ2-7; tentative D call: TRBD2 (6 bases). The V end lost 2 bases, the J end lost 6 bases, and 14 bases lay between the germline ends. Germline loops: CDR1 MNHEY, CDR2 SVGAGI. The CDR3 contains 14 residues. CDR3 nucleotide sequence: TGTGCCAGCAGTTACGGGGGGAGGCGTCCCGAGCAGTACTTC. Translation gives CASSYGGRRPEQYF.

This sequence joins TRBV6-1 and TRBJ1-5, with D perhaps TRBD1 (6 bases). CDR1 is MNHNS, CDR2 SASEGT, per germline. The CDR3 covers 12 residues. The V end lost 8 bases, the J end lost 2 bases, and 7 bases lay between the germline ends. The CDR3 bases are TGTGCCAGCCGGACAGGCAATCAGCCCCAGCATTTT. This sequence encodes CASRTGNQPQHF.

The chain combines TRBV11-1 with TRBJ2-7; D possibly corresponds to TRBD2 (5 bases). The CDR3 loop spans 14 amino acids. Deletions cut 1 base from V and 3 bases from J, with 10 bases between. Germline CDR1 and CDR2: SGHAT and FQDESV (reference sequence). The CDR3 is CASSLGDGIYEQYF. As DNA, the CDR3 is TGTGCCAGCAGCTTAGGTGACGGGATCTACGAGCAGTACTTC.

The chain uses TRBV27 and TRBJ2-3; 9 bases are a match to TRBD1. Germline CDR1 MNHEY, CDR2 SMNVEV (reference sequence). V was pared by 6 bases and J by 3 bases, with 1 base of the junction left unmatched. The CDR3 has 13 amino acids. As DNA, the CDR3 is TGTGCCAGCAGACAGGGGGCAACAGATACGCAGTATTTT. This encodes CASRQGATDTQYF.

This clone was recorded only once. The same CDR3 arises from other DNA sequences in this sample as well. V is TRBV28 and J is TRBJ1-2, with a possible D match to TRBD1 (5 bases). The germline V gene encodes CDR1 MDHEN and CDR2 SYDVKM. The CDR3 is 13 residues long. V lost 3 bases, J lost 0 bases, and 5 bases lay in between. The CDR3 DNA follows: TGTGCCAGCAGTTTGGGGCCTAACTATGGCTACACCTTC. Encoded protein: CASSLGPNYGYTF.

The chain links TRBV5-4 to TRBJ1-2, with D tentatively TRBD1 (6 bases). Germline V gene lookup returns CDR1 SGHNT and CDR2 YYREEE (reference sequence). V lost 0 bases to trimming and J lost 8 bases, with 11 bases between them. This CDR3 has 13 amino acids. The CDR3 DNA reads TGTGCCAGCAGCTTGGACAGGGCTGGGGGCTACACCTTC. It codes for CASSLDRAGGYTF.

This clone is a singleton in its sample. V and J are TRBV25-1 and TRBJ1-5, with D perhaps TRBD1 (6 bases). The CDR3 extends over 15 amino acids. The ends were cut back, 2 bases at V and 0 bases at J, with 8 bases in the middle. Per germline, CDR1 MGHDK and CDR2 SYGVNS. The CDR3 DNA reads as TGTGCCAGCAGTGAAAACAGGGCTAGCAATCAGCCCCAGCATTTT. Its translation: CASSENRASNQPQHF.

V and J are TRBV19 and TRBJ1-3, with 7 positions matching TRBD1. Per germline, CDR1 LNHDA and CDR2 SQIVND (reference sequence). With 5 bases clipped from V and 4 bases from J, the junction kept 8 bases outside the gene matches. CDR3 length equals 15 residues. The CDR3 reads CASSFGQAAGNTIYF. For the CDR3, the DNA is TGTGCCAGTAGTTTTGGACAGGCGGCGGGAAACACCATATATTTT.

J is TRBJ2-7 and V is TRBV7-2, with 7 nucleotides matching TRBD1. CDR1 and CDR2 (germline): SGHTA, FQGNSA. With V trimmed by 5 bases and J by 2 bases, 12 bases remained unmatched. CDR3 length: 16 residues. CDR3 in amino acids: CASSLRGQALTYEQYF. Here the CDR3 DNA reads TGTGCCAGCAGCCTGAGAGGACAGGCCCTTACCTACGAGCAGTACTTC.

The V gene is TRBV28, the J gene TRBJ2-2, with D unresolved. The CDR3 covers 12 residues. The germline V gene has CDR1 MDHEN and CDR2 SYDVKM. Between the trimmed V and J ends, which lost 9 bases and 4 bases, there was a span of 9 bases. CDR3 sequence (DNA): TGTGCCAGTCGAGGCGTCACCGGGGAGCTGTTTTTT. It is translated as CASRGVTGELFF. The complete variable domain, with remaining parts taken from reference TRBV28 and TRBJ2-2, reads DVKVTQSSRYLVKRTGEKVFLECVQDMDHENMFWYRQDPGLGLRLIYFSYDVKMKEKGDIPEGYSVSREKKERFSLILESASTNQTSMYLCASRGVTGELFFGEGSRLTVL.

The J gene is TRBJ2-7, the V gene TRBV9, with 9 positions matching TRBD2. The V and J ends lost 3 bases and 2 bases, in that order; junction bases with no gene match: 9. Germline CDR1 is SGDLS and CDR2 is YYNGEE. This CDR3 has 16 residues. CDR3 DNA: TGTGCCAGCAGCGCCAGTACTAGCGGGTTTACCTACGAGCAGTACTTC. Translating gives CASSASTSGFTYEQYF.

This clone showed up just once. The rearrangement links TRBV28 to TRBJ1-1; 10 bases are shared with TRBD1. CDR1 and CDR2 from the germline V gene are MDHEN and SYDVKM. V trimming: 3 bases; J trimming: 11 bases; junction bases outside the gene matches: 6. The CDR3 has 13 residues. In nucleotides, the CDR3 is TGTGCCAGCAGTTTTTCTGACAGGGGGCAGGCTTTCTTT. This codes for CASSFSDRGQAFF.

This chain links TRBV27 with TRBJ2-2; 7 bases line up with TRBD2. The CDR3 totals 18 residues. CDR1 MNHEY and CDR2 SMNVEV come from the germline V gene (reference sequence). After removal of 0 bases from V and 3 bases from J, the junction contained 10 bases not matched to a gene. The CDR3 DNA follows: TGTGCCAGCAGTTTATCGATCGGGGCTAGCGGAGACACCGGGGAGCTGTTTTTT. Amino acids: CASSLSIGASGDTGELFF.

The chain is built from TRBV5-1 and TRBJ1-5; D gene unclear. This CDR3 contains 15 residues. Germline V gene sequence: CDR1 SGHRS, CDR2 YFSETQ. V was trimmed by 4 bases and J by 3 bases, leaving 14 bases between them. The CDR3 loop reads CASSPEGGDNQPQHF. DNA of the CDR3: TGCGCCAGCAGCCCGGAGGGTGGGGACAATCAGCCCCAGCATTTT.

The chain links TRBV29-1 to TRBJ2-2, with TRBD1 matching over 10 bases. Germline CDR1 and CDR2: SQVTM and ANQGSEA. There are 18 residues in the CDR3. V shed 2 bases, J shed 4 bases, and the junction held 13 bases outside the gene matches. CDR3 in DNA: TGCAGCGTTGAATCCATTCCCGGGACAGGGGTTGTCACCGGGGAGCTGTTTTTT. This encodes CSVESIPGTGVVTGELFF.